This T cell receptor beta chain was sequenced during a study of blood T cell repertoires in COVID-19. Study background: Sites in the United States, Italy and Spain provided acute and convalescent COVID-19 samples. From T cells, B-cell-depleted T cells, or PBMCs came the material, which was cDNA or gDNA.

This clone was picked up one time. In the original processing: Reference gene primers were amplified, and this amplification served to estimate nucleated cell counts. Sequencing used immunoSEQ multiplex PCR; TCRdb keeps in-frame clones, though not all of them. For V, J and clone size, that table is used; D and trimming come from the DNA. Among roughly 250,000 clones listed, just under 90% were seen once. V shed 0 bases and J 6 bases; nucleotides not matched to a gene: 10. Germline CDR1 is MGHRA and CDR2 is YSYEKL. The CDR3 covers 17 residues. The sequencing input was peripheral blood. The V gene is TRBV4-1, the J gene TRBJ2-3; 9 nucleotides align to TRBD1. The sequence was obtained from a woman between 40 and 50 years old with acute or convalescent COVID-19. In DNA, the CDR3 is TGCGCCAGCAGCCAAGAAATTTTTGGGACAGGGATGGATACGCAGTATTTT. It yields the protein CASSQEIFGTGMDTQYF.